Below, 15 T cell receptor beta chains from the same sample are listed, as sequenced in a study of T cell repertoires in cytomegalovirus infection. TCRdb processed the reads anew with MiXCR; each CDR3 protein has one entry. In the table there are approximately 500,000 distinct CDR3 sequences, 15% to 20% of which are singletons. Sequencing was done on a sample of CD8+ T cells from PBMCs. The receptors come from a human donor in good health (CMV status not recorded). Some clones in this sample may be carry-over from other donors' samples.

The sample holds many counts of this clonotype. The chain combines TRBV19 with TRBJ2-7; D possibly corresponds to TRBD1 (5 bases). CDR1 and CDR2 (germline): LNHDA, SQIVND (reference sequence). The V end was cut by 6 bases, the J end by 0 bases, with 15 bases between. This CDR3 contains 15 residues. This CDR3 is CASSLGVGDSYEQYF. As DNA, the CDR3 is TGTGCCAGTAGCCTAGGGGTTGGCGACTCCTACGAGCAGTACTTC.

This clonotype was detected many times. J is TRBJ2-7 and V is TRBV14, with 8 bases identical to TRBD1. The germline CDR1 and CDR2 sequences are SGHDN and FVKESK. The CDR3 covers 13 residues. V trimming: 4 bases; J trimming: 6 bases; junction bases outside the gene matches: 5. CDR3 sequence reads: CASSPPTGVEQYF. The CDR3 coding sequence is TGTGCCAGCAGCCCCCCGACAGGGGTCGAGCAGTACTTC.

J is TRBJ2-2 and V is TRBV5-1, with D uncertain. CDR3 length: 14 amino acids. Germline-derived CDR1 and CDR2 are SGHRS and YFSETQ. The V end lost 6 bases, the J end lost 0 bases, and 9 bases lay between the germline ends. CDR3: CASTWAANTGELFF. CDR3 in DNA: TGCGCCAGCACGTGGGCTGCGAACACCGGGGAGCTGTTTTTT.

Details on this clonotype: Relative to the germline gene, one junction end is altered; a read error may explain this. The chain combines TRBV6-2 or TRBV6-3 with TRBJ2-7; no definite D call. CDR3 length: 13 residues. Germline loops: CDR1 MNHEY, CDR2 SVGEGT. DNA for the CDR3: TGTGCCAGCAGCCCCGCCTCGTCCTACGAGCATTACTTC. This gives the protein CASSPASSYEHYF.

Comments on this clonotype: This may come from a read error, since a much larger clone is one base off. The V gene is TRBV2, the J gene TRBJ2-1; a possible D gene is TRBD2 (6 bases). This CDR3 has 16 amino acids. In germline, CDR1 is SNHLY, CDR2 FYNNEI. CDR3 amino acids: CVSSEARRGSSDEQFF. CDR3 in DNA: TGTGTCAGCAGTGAAGCGCGGAGGGGATCATCGGATGAGCAGTTCTTC.

At least ten counts were recorded for this clonotype. The chain is built from TRBV6-1 and TRBJ1-5, with TRBD1 matching 11 bases. The V gene's germline CDR1 is MNHNS and CDR2 SASEGT. The ends lost 6 bases at V and 8 bases at J; junction bases unmatched: 6. The CDR3 has 14 residues. CDR3 sequence (DNA): TGTGCCAGCAGGGGGACAGGGGGTAGAGAGCCCCAGCATTTT. This translates into CASRGTGGREPQHF.

V is TRBV2 and J is TRBJ2-7, with D possibly TRBD1 on 7 matching bases. CDR1 is SNHLY, CDR2 FYNNEI, per germline. CDR3 length: 12 residues. Trimming shortened V by 8 bases and J by 4 bases, and 12 bases separated the two germline ends. CDR3 sequence reads: CASQGGRYEQYF. CDR3 DNA: TGTGCCAGCCAGGGGGGTAGATACGAGCAGTACTTC.

V is TRBV4-1 and J is TRBJ2-2, with 9 bases lining up with TRBD1. Germline lookup yields CDR1 MGHRA and CDR2 YSYEKL. This CDR3 region has 16 residues. J lost 4 bases, V lost 4 bases, and 7 bases had no gene match. The CDR3 coding sequence is TGCGCCAGCAGCCGACGACAGGGGGGAGGCACCGGGGAGCTGTTTTTT. It specifies CASSRRQGGGTGELFF.

Comments on this clonotype: A single base separates this from a much larger clone, so it may be a read error. The conserved phenylalanine or tryptophan normally closing the CDR3 is absent here, so this likely arose from a read error. The rearrangement uses TRBV7-6 and TRBJ2-5; D gene unclear. The V end was cut by 5 bases, the J end by 1 base, with 14 bases between. Looked up from germline, CDR1 is SGHVS and CDR2 is FNYEAQ. CDR3 length equals 15 residues. CDR3 DNA: TGTGCCAGCAGCCCTCCGGGCCAGACCCAAGAGACCCAGTACTTA. Protein sequence: CASSPPGQTQETQYL.

This clonotype showed up many times. The chain employs TRBV6-6 and TRBJ2-5, with D perhaps TRBD2 (6 bases). The V gene's germline CDR1 is MNHNY and CDR2 SVGAGI (reference sequence). The CDR3 extends over 14 amino acids. Trimming removed 7 bases from V and 5 bases from J, with 17 bases in between. CDR3 sequence reads: CASIQGGKRETQYF. Here the CDR3 DNA reads TGTGCCAGCATCCAGGGCGGGAAGCGGGAGACCCAGTACTTC.

The chain employs TRBV7-3 and TRBJ2-3, with D possibly being TRBD2 (5 bases). CDR3 length: 15 residues. Germline CDR1 reads SGHTA; CDR2 reads FQGTGA. The V end was cut by 4 bases, the J end by 0 bases, with 11 bases between. The CDR3 protein is CASSSRAGSTDTQYF. The CDR3 nucleotides are TGTGCCAGCAGCTCAAGGGCGGGTAGCACAGATACGCAGTATTTT.

The sample holds many counts of this clonotype. This rearrangement joins TRBV7-8 to TRBJ2-1; 7 positions match TRBD1. The CDR3 extends over 13 amino acids. The V segment lost 5 bases and the J segment 8 bases; nucleotides outside the gene matches: 6. Germline V gene sequence: CDR1 SGHVS, CDR2 FQNEAQ. As DNA, the CDR3 is TGTGCCAGCAGCCCCAGGGGGATGGATGAGCAGTTCTTC. Amino acids: CASSPRGMDEQFF. Based on the CDR3 plus reference TRBV7-8 and TRBJ2-1, the full variable domain is GAGVSQSPRYKVAKRGQDVALRCDPISGHVSLFWYQQALGQGPEFLTYFQNEAQLDKSGLPSDRFFAERPEGSVSTLKIQRTQQEDSAVYLCASSPRGMDEQFFGPGTRLTVL.

The table lists this clonotype with many counts. The V and J genes are TRBV12-3 or TRBV12-4 and TRBJ1-1; D not resolved. The CDR3 is 13 amino acids. Deletions cut 1 base from V and 5 bases from J, with 8 bases between. The DNA of the CDR3 is TGTGCCAGCAGTTTAGTGGGCCTGACTGAAGCTTTCTTT. Its translation: CASSLVGLTEAFF.

The sample holds many counts of this clonotype. CDR3 residues: CASSFSGGRTGELFF. Written as DNA, the CDR3 is TGTGCCAGCAGTTTTTCTGGGGGCAGGACCGGGGAGCTGTTTTTT. This rearrangement joins TRBV12-3 or TRBV12-4 to TRBJ2-2, with a possible D match to TRBD1 (6 bases). V lost 3 bases, J lost 5 bases, and 13 bases lay in between. The CDR3 contains 15 residues.

The chain employs TRBV28 and TRBJ1-1; D unresolved. CDR1 and CDR2 (germline): MDHEN, SYDVKM. The CDR3 runs to 14 residues. V dropped 1 base and J dropped 7 bases, with 13 bases sitting between them. CDR3 DNA sequence: TGTGCCAGCAGTTTATCGTTGTGGGGAGGTGAAGCTTTCTTT. Residues: CASSLSLWGGEAFF.